The clone carrying this T cell receptor beta chain was seen more than once but under ten times. Its cognate antigen is unknown. The same CDR3 arises from other DNA sequences in this sample as well. This specimen belongs to a study of T cell responses to AZD1222 COVID-19 vaccine. Study-level results: Spike as a whole was targeted by vaccine-associated CD4 TCRs, dominant at 160-218 and 743-854. Seropositive status at baseline applied to only a handful of AZD1222 recipients. With two AZD1222 doses given, Spike-specific TCR breadth and depth both rose. Possibly, clonal diversity was underestimated; donors were largely white British and included more females.

This CDR3 is 13 amino acids long. Germline V CDR1 and CDR2: SEHNR, FQNEAQ (reference sequence). V was pared by 0 bases and J by 3 bases, with 4 bases between. The repertoire was sequenced with immunoSEQ multiplex PCR; TCRdb's copy has only in-frame clones and lacks some. Of 66,000 or so clones in the sample, roughly 84% were seen once. This TCR was recovered from an adult in good health. The input for sequencing was peripheral blood, taken on day 0 of AZD1222 vaccination. V gene TRBV7-9 combines with J gene TRBJ2-3, with no clear D. CDR3 DNA sequence: TGTGCCAGCAGCTTAGCGGTGACAGATACGCAGTATTTT. Amino acids: CASSLAVTDTQYF.